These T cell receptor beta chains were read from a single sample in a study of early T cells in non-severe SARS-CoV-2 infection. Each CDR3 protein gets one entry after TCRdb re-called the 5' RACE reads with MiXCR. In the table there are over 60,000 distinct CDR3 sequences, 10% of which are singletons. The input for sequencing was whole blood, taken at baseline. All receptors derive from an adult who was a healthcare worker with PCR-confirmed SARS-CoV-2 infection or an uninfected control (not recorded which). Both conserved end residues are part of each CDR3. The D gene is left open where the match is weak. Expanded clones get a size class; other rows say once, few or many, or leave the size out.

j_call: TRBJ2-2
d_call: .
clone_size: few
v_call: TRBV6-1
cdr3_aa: CASSEDRTGELFF
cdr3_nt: TGTGCCAGCAGTGAAGACCGCACCGGGGAGCTGTTTTTT

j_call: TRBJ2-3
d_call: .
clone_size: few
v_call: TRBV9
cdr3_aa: CASSPRHNTDTQYF
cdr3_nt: TGTGCCAGCAGCCCTAGGCATAACACAGATACGCAGTATTTT

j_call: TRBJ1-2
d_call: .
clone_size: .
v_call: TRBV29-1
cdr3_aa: CSVGDTNYGYTF
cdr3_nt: TGCAGCGTTGGAGACACTAACTATGGCTACACCTTC

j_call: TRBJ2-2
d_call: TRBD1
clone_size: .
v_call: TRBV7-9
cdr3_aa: CASSPRQGPGELFF
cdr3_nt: TGTGCCAGCAGCCCCCGACAGGGCCCCGGGGAGCTGTTTTTT

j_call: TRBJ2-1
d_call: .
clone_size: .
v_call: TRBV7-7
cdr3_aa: CASSLDTSDWNEQFF
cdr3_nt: TGTGCCAGCAGCTTAGATACTAGTGATTGGAATGAGCAGTTCTTC

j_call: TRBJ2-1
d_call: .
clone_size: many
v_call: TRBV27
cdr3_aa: CASSFGLPYEQFF
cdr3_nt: TGTGCCAGCAGTTTCGGACTGCCTTATGAGCAGTTCTTC

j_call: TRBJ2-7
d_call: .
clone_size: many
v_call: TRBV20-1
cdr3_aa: CSAPGTGQGGYEQYF
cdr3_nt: TGCAGTGCTCCCGGAACGGGGCAGGGCGGGTACGAGCAGTACTTC

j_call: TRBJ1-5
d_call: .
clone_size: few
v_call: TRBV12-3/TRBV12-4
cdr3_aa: CASSSAGGGIQPQHF
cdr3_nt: TGTGCCAGCAGTTCGGCGGGCGGGGGGATTCAGCCCCAGCATTTT

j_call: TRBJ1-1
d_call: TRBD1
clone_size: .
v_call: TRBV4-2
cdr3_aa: CASSHQGGDTEAFF
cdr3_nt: TGTGCCAGCAGCCACCAGGGGGGCGACACTGAAGCTTTCTTT

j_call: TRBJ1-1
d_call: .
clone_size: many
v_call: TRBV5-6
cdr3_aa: CASSLGGRTEAFF
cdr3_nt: TGTGCCAGCAGCTTGGGGGGACGCACTGAAGCTTTCTTT

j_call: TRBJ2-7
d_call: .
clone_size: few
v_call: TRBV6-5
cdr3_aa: CASSSLPYEQYF
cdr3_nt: TGTGCCAGCAGTTCCCTTCCCTACGAGCAGTACTTC

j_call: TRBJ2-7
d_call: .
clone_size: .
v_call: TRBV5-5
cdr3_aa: CASSATRGPGYEQYF
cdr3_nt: TGTGCCAGCAGCGCTACCAGGGGCCCGGGCTACGAGCAGTACTTC

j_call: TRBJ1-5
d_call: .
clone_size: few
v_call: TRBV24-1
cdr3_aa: CATSDHERDFHGSGEPQHF
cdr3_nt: TGTGCCACCAGTGATCACGAGAGGGACTTCCACGGGTCTGGAGAGCCCCAGCATTTT

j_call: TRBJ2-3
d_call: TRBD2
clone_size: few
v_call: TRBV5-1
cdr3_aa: CASSLPRLAGSSGDTQYF
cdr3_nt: TGCGCCAGCAGCTTGCCCCGGCTAGCGGGGTCGTCCGGAGATACGCAGTATTTT

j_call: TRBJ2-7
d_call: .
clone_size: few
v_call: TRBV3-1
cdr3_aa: CASSPRALRDEQYF
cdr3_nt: TGTGCCAGCAGCCCGCGGGCCCTTAGAGACGAGCAGTACTTC

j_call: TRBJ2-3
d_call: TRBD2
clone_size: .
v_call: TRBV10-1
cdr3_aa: CASSREITGGSTDTQYF
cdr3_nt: TGCGCCAGCAGCCGGGAGATAACGGGGGGGAGCACAGATACGCAGTATTTT

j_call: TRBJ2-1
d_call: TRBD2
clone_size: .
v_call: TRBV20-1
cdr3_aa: CSAREVAGGYNEQFF
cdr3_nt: TGCAGTGCTAGAGAGGTAGCGGGGGGGTACAATGAGCAGTTCTTC